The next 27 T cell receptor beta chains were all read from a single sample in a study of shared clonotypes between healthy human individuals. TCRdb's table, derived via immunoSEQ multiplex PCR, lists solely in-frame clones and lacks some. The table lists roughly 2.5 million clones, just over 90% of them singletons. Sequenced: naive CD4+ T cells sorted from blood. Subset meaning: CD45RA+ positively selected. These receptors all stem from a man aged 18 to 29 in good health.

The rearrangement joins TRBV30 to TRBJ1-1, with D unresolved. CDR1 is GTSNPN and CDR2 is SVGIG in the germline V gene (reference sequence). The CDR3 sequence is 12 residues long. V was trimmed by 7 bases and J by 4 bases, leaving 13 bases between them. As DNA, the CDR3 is TGTGCCTCGCTGGGCCGGGGCACTGAAGCTTTCTTT. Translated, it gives CASLGRGTEAFF.

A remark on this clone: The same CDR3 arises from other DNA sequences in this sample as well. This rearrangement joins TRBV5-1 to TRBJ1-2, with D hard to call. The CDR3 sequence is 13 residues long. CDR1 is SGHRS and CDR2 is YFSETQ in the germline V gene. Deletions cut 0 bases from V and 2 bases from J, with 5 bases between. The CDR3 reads CASSLADNYGYTF. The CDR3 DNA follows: TGCGCCAGCAGCTTGGCTGACAACTATGGCTACACCTTC.

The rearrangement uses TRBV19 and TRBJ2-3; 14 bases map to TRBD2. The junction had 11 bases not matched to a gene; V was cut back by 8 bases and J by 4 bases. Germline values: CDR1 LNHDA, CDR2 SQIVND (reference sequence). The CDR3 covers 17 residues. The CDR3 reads CASSSTSGGAGSDTQYF. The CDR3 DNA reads TGTGCCAGTTCTTCGACTAGCGGGGGGGCCGGGTCAGATACGCAGTATTTT.

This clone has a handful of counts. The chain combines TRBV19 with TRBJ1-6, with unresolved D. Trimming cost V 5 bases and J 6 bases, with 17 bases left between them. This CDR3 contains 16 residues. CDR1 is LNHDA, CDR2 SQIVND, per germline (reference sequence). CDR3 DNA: TGTGCCAGTAGTGTGGATGTTGGCCTGAGTAATTCACCCCTCCACTTT. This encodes CASSVDVGLSNSPLHF.

The CDR3, as DNA: TGTGCCAGCAGCTCACTAGCGGGGGTACCCTACGAGCAGTACTTC. Translated: CASSSLAGVPYEQYF. The V call is TRBV7-2, the J call TRBJ2-7; 11 bases agree with TRBD2. This CDR3 has 15 residues. Germline V CDR1 and CDR2: SGHTA, FQGNSA. The J segment lost 2 bases and the V segment lost 4 bases, leaving 4 bases of the junction unmatched.

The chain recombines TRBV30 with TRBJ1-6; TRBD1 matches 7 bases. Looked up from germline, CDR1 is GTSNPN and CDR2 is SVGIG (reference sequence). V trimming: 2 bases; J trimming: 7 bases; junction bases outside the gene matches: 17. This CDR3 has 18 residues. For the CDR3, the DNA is TGTGCCTGGAGTCCCGCGACAGGGACAGCGCTGAAAAATTCACCCCTCCACTTT. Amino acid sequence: CAWSPATGTALKNSPLHF. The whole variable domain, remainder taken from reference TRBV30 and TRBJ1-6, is SQTIHQWPATLVQPVGSPLSLECTVEGTSNPNLYWYRQAAGRGLQLLFYSVGIGQISSEVPQNLSASRPQDRQFILSSKKLLLSDSGFYLCAWSPATGTALKNSPLHFGNGTRLTVT.

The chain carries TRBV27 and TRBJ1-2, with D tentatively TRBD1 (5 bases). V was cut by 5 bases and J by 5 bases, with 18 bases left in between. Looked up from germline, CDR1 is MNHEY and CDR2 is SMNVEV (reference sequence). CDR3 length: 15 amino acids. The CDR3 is CASSGNRGPGYGYTF. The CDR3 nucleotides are TGTGCCAGCAGTGGCAACCGGGGACCAGGATATGGCTACACCTTC.

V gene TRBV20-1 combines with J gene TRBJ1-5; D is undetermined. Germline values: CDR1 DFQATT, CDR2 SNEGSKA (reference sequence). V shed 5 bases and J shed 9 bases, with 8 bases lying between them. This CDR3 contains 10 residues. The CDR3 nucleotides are TGCAGTGCTGGGGAACGGCCCCAGCATTTT. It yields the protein CSAGERPQHF.

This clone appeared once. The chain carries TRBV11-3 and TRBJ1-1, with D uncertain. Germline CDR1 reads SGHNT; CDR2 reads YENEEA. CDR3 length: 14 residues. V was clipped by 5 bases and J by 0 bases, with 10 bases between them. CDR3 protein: CASSPDGVNTEAFF. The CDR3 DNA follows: TGTGCCAGCAGCCCGGACGGGGTGAACACTGAAGCTTTCTTT. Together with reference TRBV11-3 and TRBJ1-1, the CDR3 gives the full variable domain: EAGVVQSPRYKIIEKKQPVAFWCNPISGHNTLYWYLQNLGQGPELLIRYENEEAVDDSQLPKDRFSAERLKGVDSTLKIQPAELGDSAVYLCASSPDGVNTEAFFGQGTRLTVV.

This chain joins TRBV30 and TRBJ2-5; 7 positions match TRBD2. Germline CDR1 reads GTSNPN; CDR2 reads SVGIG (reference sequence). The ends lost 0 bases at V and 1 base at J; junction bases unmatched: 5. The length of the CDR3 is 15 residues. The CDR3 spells CAWSVGGKTQETQYF. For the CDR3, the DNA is TGTGCCTGGAGTGTGGGGGGGAAGACCCAAGAGACCCAGTACTTC.

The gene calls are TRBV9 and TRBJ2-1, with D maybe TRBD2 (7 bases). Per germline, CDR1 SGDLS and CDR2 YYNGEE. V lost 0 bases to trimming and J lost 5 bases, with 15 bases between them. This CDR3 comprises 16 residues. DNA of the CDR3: TGTGCCAGCAGCGTAGCTGGGCGGGGGCCTCACAATGAGCAGTTCTTC. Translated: CASSVAGRGPHNEQFF.

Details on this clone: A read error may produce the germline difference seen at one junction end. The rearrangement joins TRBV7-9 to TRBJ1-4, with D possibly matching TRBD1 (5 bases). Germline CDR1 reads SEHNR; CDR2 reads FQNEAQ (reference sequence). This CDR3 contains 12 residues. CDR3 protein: CASSFTTGGRVF. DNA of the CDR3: TGTGCCAGCAGCTTTACCACTGGGGGACGTGTTTTT.

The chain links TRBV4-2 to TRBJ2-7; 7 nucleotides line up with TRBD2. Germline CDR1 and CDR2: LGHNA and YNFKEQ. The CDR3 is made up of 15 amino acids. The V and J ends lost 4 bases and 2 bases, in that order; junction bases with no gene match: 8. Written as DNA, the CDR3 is TGTGCCAGCAGCCCCGGGGGAGGGGAAGCCTACGAGCAGTACTTC. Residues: CASSPGGGEAYEQYF.

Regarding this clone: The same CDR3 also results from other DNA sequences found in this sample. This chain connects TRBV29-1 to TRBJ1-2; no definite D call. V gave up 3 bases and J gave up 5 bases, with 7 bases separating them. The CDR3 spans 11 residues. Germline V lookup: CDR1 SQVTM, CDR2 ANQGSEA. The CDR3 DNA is TGCAGCGTTGATCCCGGGTATGGCTACACCTTC. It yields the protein CSVDPGYGYTF.

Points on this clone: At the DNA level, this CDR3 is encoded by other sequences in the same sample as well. The chain's CDR3 is CASSEGRVTEAFF. In nucleotides, the CDR3 is TGTGCCAGCAGTGAAGGTCGGGTCACTGAAGCTTTCTTT. This chain connects TRBV2 to TRBJ1-1; D remains unclear. The CDR3 runs to 13 residues. Looked up from germline, CDR1 is SNHLY and CDR2 is FYNNEI. Trimming pared 1 base from V and 4 bases from J, leaving 7 bases between.

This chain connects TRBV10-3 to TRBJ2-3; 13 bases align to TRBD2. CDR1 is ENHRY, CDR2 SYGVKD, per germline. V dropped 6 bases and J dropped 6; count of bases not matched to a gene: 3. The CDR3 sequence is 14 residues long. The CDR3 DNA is TGTGCCATCAGCCAGACTAGCGGGGGGGATACGCAGTATTTT. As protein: CAISQTSGGDTQYF.

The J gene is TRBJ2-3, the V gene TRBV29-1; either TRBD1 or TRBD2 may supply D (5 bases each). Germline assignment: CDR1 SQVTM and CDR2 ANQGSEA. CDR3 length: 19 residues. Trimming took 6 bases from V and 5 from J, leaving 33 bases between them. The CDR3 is CSVGPPSPGRRIHLDTQYF. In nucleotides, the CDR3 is TGCAGCGTGGGCCCACCATCACCGGGACGCCGTATCCATCTAGATACGCAGTATTTT.

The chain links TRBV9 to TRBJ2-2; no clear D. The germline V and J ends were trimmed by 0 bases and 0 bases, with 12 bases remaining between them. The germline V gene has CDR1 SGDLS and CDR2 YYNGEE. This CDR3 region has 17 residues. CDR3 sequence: CASSVDGQMTNTGELFF. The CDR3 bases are TGTGCCAGCAGCGTAGATGGTCAGATGACGAACACCGGGGAGCTGTTTTTT. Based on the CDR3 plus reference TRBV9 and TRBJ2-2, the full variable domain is DSGVTQTPKHLITATGQRVTLRCSPRSGDLSVYWYQQSLDQGLQFLIQYYNGEERAKGNILERFSAQQFPDLHSELNLSSLELGDSALYFCASSVDGQMTNTGELFFGEGSRLTVL.

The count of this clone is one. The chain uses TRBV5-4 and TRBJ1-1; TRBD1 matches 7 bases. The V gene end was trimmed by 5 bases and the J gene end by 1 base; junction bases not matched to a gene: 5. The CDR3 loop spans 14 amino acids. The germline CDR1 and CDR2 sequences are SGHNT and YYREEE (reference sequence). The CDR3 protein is CASRSGTANTEAFF. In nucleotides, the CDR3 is TGTGCCAGCAGATCCGGGACAGCGAACACTGAAGCTTTCTTT. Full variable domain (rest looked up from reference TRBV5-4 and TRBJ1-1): ETGVTQSPTHLIKTRGQQVTLRCSSQSGHNTVSWYQQALGQGPQFIFQYYREEENGRGNFPPRFSGLQFPNYSSELNVNALELDDSALYLCASRSGTANTEAFFGQGTRLTVV.

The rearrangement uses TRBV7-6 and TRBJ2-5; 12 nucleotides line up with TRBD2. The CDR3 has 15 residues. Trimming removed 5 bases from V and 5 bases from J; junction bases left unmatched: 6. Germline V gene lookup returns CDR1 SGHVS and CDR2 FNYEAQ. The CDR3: CASSTLAGGWETQYF. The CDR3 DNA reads TGTGCCAGCAGCACTCTAGCGGGAGGGTGGGAGACCCAGTACTTC.

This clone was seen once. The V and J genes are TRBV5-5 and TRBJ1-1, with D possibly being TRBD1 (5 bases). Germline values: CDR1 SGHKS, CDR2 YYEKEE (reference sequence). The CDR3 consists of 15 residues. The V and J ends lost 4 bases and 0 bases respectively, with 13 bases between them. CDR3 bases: TGTGCCAGCAGCAAACTTCGGGGGGTGAACACTGAAGCTTTCTTT. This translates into CASSKLRGVNTEAFF. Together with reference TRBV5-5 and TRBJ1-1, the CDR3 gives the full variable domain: DAGVTQSPTHLIKTRGQQVTLRCSPISGHKSVSWYQQVLGQGPQFIFQYYEKEERGRGNFPDRFSARQFPNYSSELNVNALLLGDSALYLCASSKLRGVNTEAFFGQGTRLTVV.

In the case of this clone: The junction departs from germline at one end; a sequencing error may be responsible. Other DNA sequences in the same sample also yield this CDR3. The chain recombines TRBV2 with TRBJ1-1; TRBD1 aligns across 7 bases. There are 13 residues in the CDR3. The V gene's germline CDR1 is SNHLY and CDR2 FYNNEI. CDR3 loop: CASSPTGYTEAFF. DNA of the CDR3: TGTGCCAGCTCACCGACAGGGTACACTGAAGCCTTCTTT. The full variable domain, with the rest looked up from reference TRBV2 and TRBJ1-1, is EPEVTQTPSHQVTQMGQEVILRCVPISNHLYFYWYRQILGQKVEFLVSFYNNEISEKSEIFDDQFSVERPDGSNFTLKIRSTKLEDSAMYFCASSPTGYTEAFFGQGTRLTVV.

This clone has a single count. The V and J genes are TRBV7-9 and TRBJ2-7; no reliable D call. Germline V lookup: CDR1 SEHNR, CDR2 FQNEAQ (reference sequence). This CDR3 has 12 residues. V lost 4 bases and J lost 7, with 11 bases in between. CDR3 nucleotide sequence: TGTGCCAGCAGCTCTGGGGTCCGAGAGCAGTACTTC. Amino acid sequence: CASSSGVREQYF.

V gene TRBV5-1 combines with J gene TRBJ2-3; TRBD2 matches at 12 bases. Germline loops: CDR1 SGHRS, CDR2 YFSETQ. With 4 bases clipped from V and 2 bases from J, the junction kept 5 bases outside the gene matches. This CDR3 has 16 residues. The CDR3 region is CASSKGLAGFTDTQYF. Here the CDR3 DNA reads TGCGCCAGCAGCAAAGGACTAGCGGGGTTCACAGATACGCAGTATTTT. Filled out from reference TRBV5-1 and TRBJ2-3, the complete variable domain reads KAGVTQTPRYLIKTRGQQVTLSCSPISGHRSVSWYQQTPGQGLQFLFEYFSETQRNKGNFPGRFSGRQFSNSRSEMNVSTLELGDSALYLCASSKGLAGFTDTQYFGPGTRLTVL.

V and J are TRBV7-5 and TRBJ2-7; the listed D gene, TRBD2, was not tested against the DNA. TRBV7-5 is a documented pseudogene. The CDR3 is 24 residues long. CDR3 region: CARSLARWIFTSLPLVASSYEQYF. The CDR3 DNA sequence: TGTGCCAGAAGCTTAGCGAGGTGGATCTTCACTAGCTTACCTCTAGTAGCGAGCTCCTACGAGCAGTACTTC.

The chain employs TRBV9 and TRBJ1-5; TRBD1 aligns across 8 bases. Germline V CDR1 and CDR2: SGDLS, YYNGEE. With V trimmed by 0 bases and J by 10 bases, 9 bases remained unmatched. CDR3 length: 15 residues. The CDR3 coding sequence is TGTGCCAGCAGCGTAGATGGGACAGGAAGCGTACCCCAGCATTTT. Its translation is CASSVDGTGSVPQHF.

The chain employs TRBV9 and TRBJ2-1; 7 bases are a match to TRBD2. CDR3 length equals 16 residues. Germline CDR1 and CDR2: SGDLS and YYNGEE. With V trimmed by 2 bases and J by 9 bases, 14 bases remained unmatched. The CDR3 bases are TGTGCCAGCAGCGTTTCTCCGGGGGGTAGAACGGTTGAGCAGTTCTTC. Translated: CASSVSPGGRTVEQFF.